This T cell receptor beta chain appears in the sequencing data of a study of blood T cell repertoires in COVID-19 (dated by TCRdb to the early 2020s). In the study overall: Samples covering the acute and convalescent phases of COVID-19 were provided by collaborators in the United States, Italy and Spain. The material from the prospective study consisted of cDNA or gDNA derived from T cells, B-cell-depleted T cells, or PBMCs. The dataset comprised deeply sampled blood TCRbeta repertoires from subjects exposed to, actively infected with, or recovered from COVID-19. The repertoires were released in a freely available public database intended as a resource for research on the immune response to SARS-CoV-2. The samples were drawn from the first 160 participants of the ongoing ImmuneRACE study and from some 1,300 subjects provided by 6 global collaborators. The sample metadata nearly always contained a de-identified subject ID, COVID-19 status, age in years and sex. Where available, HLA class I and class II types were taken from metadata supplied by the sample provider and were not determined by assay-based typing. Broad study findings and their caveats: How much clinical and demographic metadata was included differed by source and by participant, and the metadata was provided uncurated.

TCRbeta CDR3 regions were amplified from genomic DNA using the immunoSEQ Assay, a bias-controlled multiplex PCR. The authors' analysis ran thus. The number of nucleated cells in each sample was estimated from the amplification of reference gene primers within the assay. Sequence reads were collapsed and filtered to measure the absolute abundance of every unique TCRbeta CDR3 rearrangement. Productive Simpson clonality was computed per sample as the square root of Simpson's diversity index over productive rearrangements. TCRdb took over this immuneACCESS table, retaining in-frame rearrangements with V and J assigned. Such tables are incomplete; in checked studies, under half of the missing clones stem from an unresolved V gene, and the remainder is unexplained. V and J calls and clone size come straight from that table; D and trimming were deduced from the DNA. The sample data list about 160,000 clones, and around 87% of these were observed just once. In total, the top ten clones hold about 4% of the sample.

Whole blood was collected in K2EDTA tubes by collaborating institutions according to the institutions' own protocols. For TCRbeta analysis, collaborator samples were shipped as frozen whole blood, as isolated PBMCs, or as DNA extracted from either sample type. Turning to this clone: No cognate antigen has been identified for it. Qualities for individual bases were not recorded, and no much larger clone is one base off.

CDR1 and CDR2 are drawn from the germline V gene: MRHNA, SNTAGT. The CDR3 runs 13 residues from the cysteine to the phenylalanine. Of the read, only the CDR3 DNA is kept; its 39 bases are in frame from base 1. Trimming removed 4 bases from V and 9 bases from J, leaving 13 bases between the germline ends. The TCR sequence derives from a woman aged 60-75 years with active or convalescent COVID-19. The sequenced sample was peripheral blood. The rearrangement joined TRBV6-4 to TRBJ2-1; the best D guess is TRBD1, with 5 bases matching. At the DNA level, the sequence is TGTGCCAGCAGTGGAAAGGGGCAGGGTGAGCAGTTCTTC. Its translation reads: CASSGKGQGEQFF.